The sequence of this T cell receptor (beta chain) was determined in a study of T cell responses to AZD1222 COVID-19 vaccine. This clone appeared a single time. Its specificity is not known. Findings and limits, study-wide: Per reports, nearly half of all spike-specific TCRs target regions that are unmutated in variants.

TCRdb's table, derived via immunoSEQ multiplex PCR, lists solely in-frame clones and lacks some. Altogether around 83,000 clones are present, approximately 90% being singletons, with the ten largest covering about 5.2%. Germline V gene lookup returns CDR1 LNHNV and CDR2 YYDKDF (reference sequence). Trimming pared 0 bases from V and 4 bases from J, leaving 4 bases between. This CDR3 comprises 13 residues. This TCR was recovered from an adult in good health. The material sequenced was peripheral blood, taken on day 0 of AZD1222 vaccination. The V call is TRBV15, the J call TRBJ1-3, with unresolved D. The CDR3 spells CATSRDPGNTIYF. Written as DNA, the CDR3 is TGTGCCACCAGCAGAGATCCCGGAAACACCATATATTTT.